The clone carrying this T cell receptor beta chain was seen just once. The CDR3 is 18 residues long. V shed 2 bases and J shed 1 base, with 19 bases lying between them. Germline V CDR1 and CDR2: SGHTA, FQGTGA. These data come from a study of cytomegalovirus exposure and HLA in healthy donors. It was with 60 Vbeta and 13 Jbeta primers that the PCR ran. Sequencing used immunoSEQ multiplex PCR; TCRdb keeps in-frame clones, though not all of them. This table has some 180,000 clones, about 83% appearing once. J is TRBJ2-3 and V is TRBV7-3; D might be TRBD2 (6 bases). The TCR was taken from a man between 35 and 55 years old in good health and CMV-seropositive. Sample: PBMCs. Written as DNA, the CDR3 is TGTGCCAGCAGCTTATACCCCCGGGGCGGGAAAGGCACAGATACGCAGTATTTT. Translating gives CASSLYPRGGKGTDTQYF.